This paragraph reports one T cell receptor (beta chain). The source of the sample is a study of blood T cell repertoires in COVID-19. Background on the study: The United States, Italy and Spain provided the acute and convalescent COVID-19 samples. In each case, the material was cDNA or gDNA derived from T cells, B-cell-depleted T cells, or PBMCs.

Trimming at V came to 9 bases and at J to 5 bases, leaving 8 bases not matched to a gene. CDR3 length equals 13 residues. Germline V gives CDR1 LNHDA, CDR2 SQIVND (reference sequence). Clones were sequenced by immunoSEQ multiplex PCR, and TCRdb holds only the in-frame ones, with some missing. Of a few hundred thousand clones listed, over 75% are singletons. This TCR derives from a man aged 50 or older with active or convalescent COVID-19. This chain links TRBV19 with TRBJ2-7; 9 nucleotides line up with TRBD1. The sample taken for sequencing was peripheral blood. For the CDR3, the DNA is TGTGCCAGCTCCGGGACAGGGATTAACGAGCAGTACTTC. Translated, it gives CASSGTGINEQYF. Full variable domain (remainder filled in from reference TRBV19 and TRBJ2-7): DGGITQSPKYLFRKEGQNVTLSCEQNLNHDAMYWYRQDPGQGLRLIYYSQIVNDFQKGDIAEGYSVSREKKESFPLTVTSAQKNPTAFYLCASSGTGINEQYFGPGTRLTVT.